This T cell receptor beta chain was documented in a study of a mutant IDH1 vaccine in newly diagnosed glioma. Study at large: V12 corresponded to week 35 and V13 to week 47.

Turning to this clone: What it binds is not known.

Assay used: immunoSEQ multiplex PCR; TCRdb lists only in-frame clones, some missing. The table lists tens of thousands of clones, over 65% of them singletons. Per germline, CDR1 LNHDA and CDR2 SQIVND (reference sequence). The CDR3 is made up of 13 amino acids. The V gene lost 6 bases and the J gene lost 15 bases, with 21 bases spanning the gap. Specified time point: week 35, safety follow-up. The vaccine gave 300 ug of a 20-mer mutant IDH1 peptide subcutaneously per dose. Donor tumors were new WHO grade 3 or 4 IDH1-mutant, ATRX-lost astrocytomas. Overall study findings and caveats: Evidence of vaccine-induced immune responses was documented in around 93% of patients.

The chain joins TRBV19 to TRBJ2-1; tentatively, D is TRBD2 (5 bases). This receptor was taken from a man aged 25-40 years with glioma. Source: PBMCs, taken from a glioma patient whose treatment included an IDH1 peptide vaccine. The CDR3 region is CASRGPDWAQRFF. CDR3 DNA sequence: TGTGCCAGTAGGGGCCCGGACTGGGCCCAGCGGTTCTTC. Drawing the rest from reference TRBV19 and TRBJ2-1, the complete variable domain is DGGITQSPKYLFRKEGQNVTLSCEQNLNHDAMYWYRQDPGQGLRLIYYSQIVNDFQKGDIAEGYSVSREKKESFPLTVTSAQKNPTAFYLCASRGPDWAQRFFGPGTRLTVL.